The T cell receptor beta chain described here comes from a study of CD8+CD57+ T cells in acquired aplastic anemia (dated by TCRdb to the late 2010s). Regarding the study in general: DNA extracted from sorted CD4+ and CD8+ cells had a mean of approximately 3.3 ug, with a range of about 0.2 to 30 ug. CD8+CD57+ expansion was defined as frequency above the mean frequency observed in healthy subjects.

Genomic DNA served as template for TCR beta VDJ combination and CDR3 sequence profiling. An Illumina HiSeq 2000 was used for TCR repertoire sequencing. As for the authors' bioinformatics: Repertoires were assessed using TRBV/TRBJ rearrangement plots, CDR3 size and DJ length profiles, and Simpson's diversity index. The immunodominant clone was defined as the most abundant DNA sequence in deep sequencing data. CDR3 amino acid sequences were checked for sharing between subjects and were compared against published repertoires and the VDJdb database. Using fastp at Q25 and MiXCR, TCRdb reprocessed the public reads and kept productive beta chains. A single entry per CDR3 protein holds the most common genes and DNA from its merged rows. The V and J calls shown here were made by TCRdb, not taken from the authors' results. Present in this sample are about 150,000 distinct CDR3 sequences, over 50% of which were seen just once. In total, the top ten clones hold approximately 12% of the sample.

The paper's findings and limits, for the study overall: Around 31 CD8+ CDR3 sequences were shared between patients and controls but appeared highly expressed in patients and within their immunodominant clones. Between patients and healthy controls, no significant difference in CD8+ Simpson's diversity was found (P=0.060).

Expansion of CD8+CD57+ cells had been shown by flow cytometry in the patients chosen for sequencing. All patients had severe acquired aplastic anemia diagnosed by International Study of Aplastic Anemia and Agranulocytosis and Camitta criteria. At the time blood was sampled, none of the patients had received any therapy. TCR repertoires of sorted CD4+ and CD8+ blood T cells from severe aplastic anemia patients and healthy subjects were deep-sequenced in the study. Patients were enrolled under clinicaltrials.gov protocols 00001620, 01623167, 00001397, 00071045, 00081523 and 00961064 in the USA. Ficoll-Paque density gradient centrifugation was used to isolate peripheral blood mononuclear cells. CD4+ and CD8+ T cells were sorted by FACS or magnetic beads before DNA extraction. Counted from cysteine to phenylalanine, this CDR3 has 19 amino acids. Just the 57-base CDR3 DNA is kept, in frame starting at base 1. The germline V gene gives CDR1 as MGHDK and CDR2 as SYGVNS.

As to this clonotype: It lacks a known antigen. At one end the junction does not follow the germline gene, possibly because of a read error.

This TCR was sampled from a human donor with aplastic anemia. The rearranged segments are TRBV25-1 and TRBJ2-6; the best D guess is TRBD1, with 6 bases matching. Sequenced: sorted CD4+, CD8+, or CD8+CD57+ T cells (not recorded which) from PBMCs. The bases are TGTGCCAGCAGTCCCTCGACCGGCCGACAGGTCTCTGGGGCCACCGTCCTGACTTTC. Its coded protein is CASSPSTGRQVSGATVLTF.